The source of this TCR beta chain is a study of T cell repertoires in cytomegalovirus infection (dated by TCRdb to 2018 to 2020). Study-wide context: The HLA type of each donor mattered for the analysis, because public TCR beta signatures pointed to carriage of CMV infection along with the matching HLA type.

This clonotype occurred many times. The target of this receptor is not known. No quality values exist for individual bases; no much larger clone is one base distant. What the work shows at the level of the full study, not this receptor alone: The ex vivo response was dominated by HLA-C-restricted CMV-specific TCR beta clonotypes, which also provided the single most frequent clonotype in two of eight donors. Carriers of CMV infection plus the relevant HLA type were discriminated by the cumulative frequency of public TCR beta family members in the study cohort and in an independent approximately 400-donor cohort.

These reads were obtained on an Illumina HiSeq 1500. TCRdb reworked the public reads: Q25 trimming with fastp, MiXCR clone assembly, productive beta chains retained. Every entry covers one CDR3 protein and lists the most common genes and DNA from its rows. A total of more than 400,000 distinct CDR3 sequences appear in this sample, 26% of them only once. Clones ranked in the top ten supply approximately 13% of the sample. Its CDR3 holds 15 amino acids, cysteine through phenylalanine. Only the CDR3 region is kept as DNA, spanning 45 bases read in frame from base 1. Cut back by 5 bases and 10 bases, the V and J ends lie 21 bases apart. The germline V gene gives CDR1 as SGHVS and CDR2 as FQNEAQ.

This receptor was taken from a human donor in good health (CMV status not recorded). Some clones in this sample may be carry-over from other donors' samples. The sequenced material came from PBMCs. The chain links TRBV7-8 with TRBJ2-1, with TRBD2 perhaps the D gene, on 6 matching bases. For the CDR3, the sequence is CASSPPGPRENEQFF. The DNA reads TGTGCCAGCAGCCCCCCCGGGCCCCGGGAGAACGAGCAGTTCTTC.